A single sample is the source of the 9 T cell receptor beta chains below, sequenced in a study of identical twins. A single record per CDR3 protein comes from TCRdb applying MiXCR to the 5' RACE reads. The repertoire holds 350,000 to 450,000 distinct CDR3 sequences, with roughly 18% as singletons. Sequencing used naive T cells sorted from blood. These receptors were taken from a man in his forties or fifties in good health.

This clonotype showed up just a few times. The rearrangement joins TRBV5-1 to TRBJ1-2; D remains ambiguous. The CDR3 has 13 amino acids. Germline V gives CDR1 SGHRS, CDR2 YFSETQ. V was clipped by 0 bases and J by 6 bases, with 9 bases between them. The CDR3: CASSLVDFNGYTF. The CDR3 bases are TGCGCCAGCAGCTTGGTGGATTTTAATGGCTACACCTTC.

The V gene is TRBV15, the J gene TRBJ1-6; D ambiguous. The germline gives CDR1 LNHNV, CDR2 YYDKDF (reference sequence). V lost 1 base to trimming and J lost 8 bases, with 9 bases between them. This CDR3 region has 14 residues. CDR3 sequence (DNA): TGTGCCACCAGCAGAGGCGGACTAGATTCACCCCTCCACTTT. Its protein product is CATSRGGLDSPLHF. Full variable domain (rest looked up from reference TRBV15 and TRBJ1-6): DAMVIQNPRYQVTQFGKPVTLSCSQTLNHNVMYWYQQKSSQAPKLLFHYYDKDFNNEADTPDNFQSRRPNTSFCFLDIRSPGLGDTAMYLCATSRGGLDSPLHFGNGTRLTVT.

CDR3 sequence: CSARNSYSGTLGPGTQYF. The CDR3 nucleotides are TGCAGTGCTAGGAACTCATACTCCGGGACCCTCGGACCAGGTACGCAGTATTTT. V is TRBV20-1 and J is TRBJ2-3; either TRBD1 or TRBD2 may fit D (5 bases each). The V end lost 3 bases, the J end lost 8 bases, and 30 bases lay between the germline ends. The CDR3 contains 18 residues. Germline CDR1 and CDR2: DFQATT and SNEGSKA (reference sequence).

This chain joins TRBV12-3 or TRBV12-4 and TRBJ2-1, with a tentative D call TRBD1 (6 bases). This CDR3 is built from 15 residues. V was shortened by 6 bases and J by 2 bases, with 14 bases between the two germline ends. The CDR3 DNA sequence: TGTGCCAGCAGCTCAAACAGGGACCCCTACAATGAGCAGTTCTTC. This sequence encodes CASSSNRDPYNEQFF.

This clonotype was counted ten times or more. The chain combines TRBV20-1 with TRBJ2-2; D might be TRBD1 (5 bases). This CDR3 region has 17 residues. V lost 5 bases, J lost 0 bases, and 19 bases lay in between. Germline V gives CDR1 DFQATT, CDR2 SNEGSKA (reference sequence). CDR3 DNA sequence: TGCAGTGCTTCGAGACAGAGAAGTAATACGAACACCGGGGAGCTGTTTTTT. Its protein product is CSASRQRSNTNTGELFF.

At least ten counts were recorded for this clonotype. This chain links TRBV7-2 with TRBJ2-7; D is perhaps TRBD1 or TRBD2 (5 bases each). This CDR3 has 15 residues. V was clipped by 0 bases and J by 2 bases, with 11 bases between them. Germline values: CDR1 SGHTA, CDR2 FQGNSA. CDR3 sequence: CASSLAGTLTYEQYF. The CDR3 nucleotides read TGTGCCAGCAGCTTAGCCGGGACCTTAACCTACGAGCAGTACTTC.

This clonotype occurred many times. CDR3 residues: CASSLKGGPEAFF. The CDR3, as DNA: TGCGCCAGCAGCTTGAAAGGGGGGCCTGAAGCTTTCTTT. J is TRBJ1-1 and V is TRBV5-1, with D possibly matching TRBD1 (6 bases). Per the germline V gene, CDR1 is SGHRS and CDR2 is YFSETQ. Trimming cost V 1 base and J 6 bases, with 10 bases left between them. This CDR3 contains 13 residues.

The J gene is TRBJ2-1, the V gene TRBV5-1, with a possible D match to TRBD2 (6 bases). V shed 4 bases and J shed 2 bases, with 10 bases lying between them. CDR1 SGHRS and CDR2 YFSETQ come from the germline V gene. The CDR3 is made up of 14 amino acids. The CDR3 DNA is TGCGCCAGCAGCCGGGGGAGCGCCTACAATGAGCAGTTCTTC. It translates to CASSRGSAYNEQFF.

This chain uses TRBV7-9 with TRBJ2-5; 7 bases are shared with TRBD1. Trimming cost V 4 bases and J 4 bases; bases outside gene matches: 15. Germline CDR1 and CDR2: SEHNR and FQNEAQ (reference sequence). This CDR3 has 17 residues. For the CDR3, the DNA is TGTGCCAGCAGCTCAGATAGACAGGGTCTTTCGGGAGAGACCCAGTACTTC. Translating gives CASSSDRQGLSGETQYF.